Shown below are 13 T cell receptor beta chains from a single sample sequenced in a study of regulatory T cells in long-lasting Graves disease. Arm-PCR of CDR3 regions and iRepertoire HTBI primers were used to build TCR beta libraries. MiXCR, run by TCRdb on the multiplex PCR reads, gives a single entry per CDR3 protein. The sample lists hundreds of thousands of distinct CDR3 sequences; 13% were seen once. Described time point: newly diagnosed GD, antithyroid drugs for less than 3 months. Preparation of the TCR library used RNA extracted from PBMCs. This sample was shared with a second study, whose subject was T cells in Graves' hyperthyroidism and ophthalmopathy.

This specimen consisted of peripheral blood mononuclear cells (PBMCs), obtained at new diagnosis, from a patient treated with antithyroid drugs. The receptor source for this set is a man under 40 with Graves disease.

The table lists this clonotype with many counts. V gene TRBV27 combines with J gene TRBJ1-1, with D uncertain. The CDR3 has 12 amino acids. V gave up 8 bases and J gave up 0 bases, with 7 bases separating them. Germline lookup yields CDR1 MNHEY and CDR2 SMNVEV (reference sequence). The CDR3 loop is CASRRLNTEAFF. The CDR3 DNA is TGTGCCAGCCGGCGGCTGAACACTGAAGCTTTCTTT.

This clonotype was seen at least ten times. The CDR3 loop reads CSGVGLAGGPLSPEQFF. CDR3 DNA: TGCAGTGGGGTAGGACTAGCGGGAGGGCCACTCTCCCCTGAGCAGTTCTTC. The chain uses TRBV20-1 and TRBJ2-1; 15 bases match TRBD2. This CDR3 has 17 residues. Germline V gives CDR1 DFQATT, CDR2 SNEGSKA (reference sequence). V shed 7 bases, J shed 9 bases, and the junction held 16 bases outside the gene matches.

The V and J genes are TRBV9 and TRBJ2-4, with TRBD1 identical over 11 bases. The V segment lost 3 bases and the J segment 3 bases; nucleotides outside the gene matches: 2. This CDR3 contains 15 residues. The V gene's germline CDR1 is SGDLS and CDR2 YYNGEE. The CDR3 spells CASSAGQGVKNIQYF. The DNA of the CDR3 is TGTGCCAGCAGCGCGGGACAGGGGGTCAAAAACATTCAGTACTTC.

At least ten counts were recorded for this clonotype. The V and J genes are TRBV11-2 and TRBJ2-3, with TRBD2 as a possible D gene (5 bases). V lost 1 base to trimming and J lost 2 bases, with 7 bases between them. Germline CDR1 is SGHAT and CDR2 is FQNNGV. This CDR3 has 14 residues. The CDR3 DNA reads TGTGCCAGCAGCTTAGTTGGACTCACAGATACGCAGTATTTT. Amino acids: CASSLVGLTDTQYF.

This clonotype has ten or more counts. The chain carries TRBV13 and TRBJ1-1; D is unclear. The germline CDR1 and CDR2 sequences are PRHDT and FYEKMQ (reference sequence). This CDR3 has 12 amino acids. V shed 5 bases and J shed 4 bases, with 8 bases lying between them. CDR3 residues: CASSNGVTEAFF. The CDR3 DNA reads TGTGCCAGCAGCAATGGGGTCACTGAAGCTTTCTTT.

This sequence joins TRBV10-3 and TRBJ2-5; unclear D gene. The V end was cut by 3 bases, the J end by 5 bases, with 13 bases between. Germline V gene sequence: CDR1 ENHRY, CDR2 SYGVKD. This CDR3 is 14 amino acids long. CDR3 nucleotides: TGTGCCATCAGTGAATCGGGCTCATCGGAGACCCAGTACTTC. Its translation is CAISESGSSETQYF.

In this sample, this clonotype turned up many times. The chain is built from TRBV12-3 or TRBV12-4 and TRBJ2-1, with 15 nucleotides matching TRBD2. The V gene end was trimmed by 6 bases and the J gene end by 9 bases; junction bases not matched to a gene: 6. The CDR3 sequence is 15 residues long. CDR3 protein: CASRVGLAGGSEQFF. In DNA, the CDR3 is TGTGCCAGCAGGGTGGGACTAGCGGGAGGCAGTGAGCAGTTCTTC.

The chain carries TRBV29-1 and TRBJ2-3; the D is unclear. Germline assignment: CDR1 SQVTM and CDR2 ANQGSEA. V was pared by 7 bases and J by 6 bases, with 8 bases between. This CDR3 comprises 10 residues. As DNA, the CDR3 is TGCAGCGCTTGGGGTGATACGCAGTATTTT. Protein product: CSAWGDTQYF.

The chain uses TRBV11-2 and TRBJ2-3; D gene ambiguous. CDR1 is SGHAT and CDR2 is FQNNGV in the germline V gene. The length of the CDR3 is 15 residues. The ends were cut back, 2 bases at V and 0 bases at J, with 9 bases in the middle. In nucleotides, the CDR3 is TGTGCCAGCAGCTTAATGAAGGGAAGCACAGATACGCAGTATTTT. Its protein is CASSLMKGSTDTQYF.

This clonotype has at least ten counts. The rearrangement uses TRBV25-1 and TRBJ2-1; 7 bases match TRBD1. The trim removed 1 base at V and 6 bases at J, leaving 15 bases unmatched. The CDR3 runs 18 residues. Germline-derived CDR1 and CDR2 are MGHDK and SYGVNS. CDR3 protein: CASSEFSLGQVMVNEQFF. The CDR3, as DNA: TGTGCCAGCAGTGAATTTTCCCTAGGACAGGTTATGGTCAATGAGCAGTTCTTC.

This clonotype was picked up many times. The chain combines TRBV19 with TRBJ2-7, with TRBD1 identical over 8 bases. The CDR3 length is 15 residues. V was clipped by 3 bases and J by 2 bases; unmatched bases: 6. Germline V gene data show CDR1 as LNHDA and CDR2 as SQIVND (reference sequence). CDR3 region: CASSISPGQAYEQYF. For the CDR3, the DNA is TGTGCCAGTAGTATCAGTCCGGGACAGGCCTACGAGCAGTACTTC.

This clonotype was counted at least ten times. The CDR3 sequence is CASSKARWGEQYF. CDR3 sequence (DNA): TGTGCCAGCTCCAAAGCCCGGTGGGGCGAGCAGTACTTC. The rearrangement uses TRBV27 and TRBJ2-7; no firm D call. This CDR3 has 13 amino acids. The V and J ends lost 8 bases and 6 bases respectively, with 17 bases between them. From germline, CDR1 is MNHEY and CDR2 SMNVEV (reference sequence).

There are many counts of this clonotype. This chain joins TRBV10-3 and TRBJ2-7; D unclear. The CDR3 length is 13 residues. V shed 2 bases and J shed 0 bases, with 5 bases lying between them. Germline assignment: CDR1 ENHRY and CDR2 SYGVKD. CDR3 DNA sequence: TGTGCCATCAGTGAGGGCGGCTCCTACGAGCAGTACTTC. Its protein product is CAISEGGSYEQYF.